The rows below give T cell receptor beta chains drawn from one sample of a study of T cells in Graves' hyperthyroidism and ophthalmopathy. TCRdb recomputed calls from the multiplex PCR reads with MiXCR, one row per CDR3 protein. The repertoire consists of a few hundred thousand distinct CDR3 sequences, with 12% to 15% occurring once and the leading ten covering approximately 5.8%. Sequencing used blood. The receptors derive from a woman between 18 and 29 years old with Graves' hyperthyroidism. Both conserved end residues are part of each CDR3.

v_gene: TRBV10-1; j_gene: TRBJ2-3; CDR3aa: CASSDWRQGTDTQYF
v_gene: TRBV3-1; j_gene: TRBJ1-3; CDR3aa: CASSQAASMRNTIYF
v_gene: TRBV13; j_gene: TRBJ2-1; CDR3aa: CASSFRDFGRYEQFF
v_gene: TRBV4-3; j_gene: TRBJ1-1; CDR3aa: CASSQVPGTEAFF
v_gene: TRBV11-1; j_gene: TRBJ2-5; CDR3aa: CASSQGLEYETQYF
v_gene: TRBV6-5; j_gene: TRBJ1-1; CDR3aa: CASSYSPGATNTEAFF
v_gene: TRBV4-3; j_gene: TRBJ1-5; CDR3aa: CASSQFPPGQTSNQPQHF
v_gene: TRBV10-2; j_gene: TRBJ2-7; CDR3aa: CASSSSRWSYEQYF
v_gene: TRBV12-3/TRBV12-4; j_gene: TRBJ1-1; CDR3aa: CASSLGDRATEAFF
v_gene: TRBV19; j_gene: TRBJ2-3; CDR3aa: CASSIVDAADTQYF
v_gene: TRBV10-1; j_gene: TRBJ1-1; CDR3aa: CASSTGDSERAFF
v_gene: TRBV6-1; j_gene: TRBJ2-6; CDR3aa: CASSEAYREYSGANVLTF
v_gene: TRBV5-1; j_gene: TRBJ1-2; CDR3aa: CASSLRTGGDGYTF
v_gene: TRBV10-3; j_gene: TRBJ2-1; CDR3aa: CAISEGQGLGPEQFF
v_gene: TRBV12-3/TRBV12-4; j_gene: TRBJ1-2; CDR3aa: CASRLSSRVGYTF
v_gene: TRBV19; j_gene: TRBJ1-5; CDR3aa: CASSAGPHQPQHF
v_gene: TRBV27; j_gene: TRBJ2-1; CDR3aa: CASSLSKLRTSGKVKNGNEQFF
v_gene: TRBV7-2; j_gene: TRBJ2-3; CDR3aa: CASSLWGVTDTQYF
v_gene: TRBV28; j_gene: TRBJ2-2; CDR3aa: CASSFRQGPGELFF
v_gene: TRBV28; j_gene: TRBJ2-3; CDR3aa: CASNGGDTDTQYF
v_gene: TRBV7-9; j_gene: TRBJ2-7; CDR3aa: CASSMQDGASYEQYF
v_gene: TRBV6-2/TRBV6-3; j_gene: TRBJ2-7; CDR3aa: CASKDGPYEQYF
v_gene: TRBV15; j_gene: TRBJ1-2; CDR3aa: CATSREPGNYGYTF
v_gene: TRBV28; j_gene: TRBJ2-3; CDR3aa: CASSLVAGRTDTQYF
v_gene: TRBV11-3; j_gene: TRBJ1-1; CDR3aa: CASRVEGITEAFF
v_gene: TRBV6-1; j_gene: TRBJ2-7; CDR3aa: CASKRTSGPTMGSYEQYF
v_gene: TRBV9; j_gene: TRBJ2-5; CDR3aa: CASSDRTAGETQYF
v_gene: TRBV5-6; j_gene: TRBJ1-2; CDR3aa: CASSVEGQGLIAGYTF
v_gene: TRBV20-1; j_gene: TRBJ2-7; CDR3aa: CSASETGSGEQYF
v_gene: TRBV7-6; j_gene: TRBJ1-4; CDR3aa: CASSLDGGKREKLFF
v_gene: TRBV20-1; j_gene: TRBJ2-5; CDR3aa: CSATGPDIVLQLETQYF